This T cell receptor beta chain was captured in a study of cytomegalovirus exposure and HLA in healthy donors. CDR1 is SNHLY, CDR2 FYNNEI, per germline. V shed 6 bases and J 1 base; nucleotides not matched to a gene: 2. The CDR3 is 15 residues long. In regard to this clone: Its antigen is not known.

The PCR employed 60 Vbeta primers together with 13 Jbeta primers. Clones were sequenced by immunoSEQ multiplex PCR, and TCRdb holds only the in-frame ones, with some missing. The table records about 130,000 clones, about 80% of them present only once. General study results and limits: An analysis that came later showed most CMV-associated TCR beta chains appearing HLA-restricted. Follow-up analysis found HLA locus-dependent TCR association rates, highest for DRB1 and lowest for HLA-C. Earlier analysis yielded a pattern in which most TCR beta V segments were productive about 87% or about 30% of the time. Presence/absence results assume similar sequencing depth per donor, which may not hold.

The source of this sequence is a man aged 35 to 55 in good health and CMV-seronegative. The source material was PBMCs. This sequence joins TRBV2 and TRBJ2-2; 10 bases are shared with TRBD2. CDR3 nucleotide sequence: TGTGCCAGCAGCCTAGCGGGGGTGAACACCGGGGAGCTGTTTTTT. It translates to CASSLAGVNTGELFF.